These 3 T cell receptor beta chains were all obtained from the same sample, sequenced in a study of identical twins. TCRdb passed the 5' RACE reads through MiXCR, listing each CDR3 protein once. The data contain roughly 260,000 distinct CDR3 sequences, over 12% of them singletons. What was sequenced was memory (CD45RO+) T cells sorted from blood. The receptors here all came from a woman aged 18-30 years in good health.

This clonotype was counted only a few times. This sequence joins TRBV6-5 and TRBJ2-3, with D uncertain. The CDR3 is made up of 13 amino acids. The V gene's germline CDR1 is MNHEY and CDR2 SVGAGI. V lost 4 bases and J lost 5, with 10 bases in between. This CDR3 is CASSLSKGDTQYF. The DNA for the CDR3 is TGTGCCAGCAGTTTAAGTAAGGGAGATACGCAGTATTTT.

The rearrangement joins TRBV12-3 or TRBV12-4 to TRBJ2-7, with 10 positions matching TRBD2. V lost 5 bases to trimming and J lost 0 bases; unmatched junction nucleotides: 7. This CDR3 has 16 amino acids. DNA of the CDR3: TGTGCCAGCAGTATGCCCCGGACTAGCGGCTCCTACGAGCAGTACTTC. Its translation is CASSMPRTSGSYEQYF.

The chain joins TRBV14 to TRBJ2-7; 10 bases agree with TRBD1. The V and J ends lost 1 base and 0 bases, in that order; junction bases with no gene match: 3. This CDR3 spans 16 amino acids. Germline CDR1 SGHDN, CDR2 FVKESK. As DNA, the CDR3 is TGTGCCAGCAGCCAAGGCTGGGACAGGGGCTCCTACGAGCAGTACTTC. This sequence encodes CASSQGWDRGSYEQYF. Looking up the rest from reference TRBV14 and TRBJ2-7 gives the full variable domain: EAGVTQFPSHSVIEKGQTVTLRCDPISGHDNLYWYRRVMGKEIKFLLHFVKESKQDESGMPNNRFLAERTGGTYSTLKVQPAELEDSGVYFCASSQGWDRGSYEQYFGPGTRLTVT.